This TCR beta chain was sequenced for a study of response to subunit inactivated influenza vaccine. General study findings and limits: The authors suggested that few new T cells are recruited per seasonal influenza vaccination.

There are 17 residues in the CDR3. Germline V gives CDR1 MNHEY, CDR2 SVGAGI. V lost 2 bases and J lost 4; bases outside the gene matches: 5. This clonotype turned up a few times. What it recognizes is unknown. TCRdb re-analysed the RT-PCR reads in MiXCR, keeping a single row per CDR3 protein. The data show roughly 780,000 distinct CDR3 sequences, less than 20% seen once. This receptor was taken from a man aged 45 to 65 who received an inactivated influenza vaccine. The J gene is TRBJ2-3, the V gene TRBV6-5, with 14 bases aligning to TRBD2. The material was PBMCs from blood, obtained 5 to 6 days after vaccination. The CDR3 bases are TGTGCCAGCAGTTACGGCGGACTAGCGGGAGGTTCAGATACGCAGTATTTT. Translated, it gives CASSYGGLAGGSDTQYF.